The 13 T cell receptor beta chains given below trace back to one sample, sequenced in a study of identical twins. TCRdb ran MiXCR on the 5' RACE reads and lists one entry per CDR3 protein. This repertoire shows around 490,000 distinct CDR3 sequences, 13% to 15% found once; its top ten account for 0.44%. The data were also submitted as part of a second study, on yellow fever vaccine responses in identical twins.

The sample taken for sequencing was CD4+ T cells sorted from blood. The receptors were gathered from a woman aged 18-29 years in good health.

There are a few counts of this clonotype. The chain employs TRBV3-1 and TRBJ2-5; 16 nucleotides match TRBD2. Germline V gene sequence: CDR1 LGHDT, CDR2 YNNKEL (reference sequence). The CDR3 is made up of 18 amino acids. Unmatched junction bases numbered 9, after V lost 3 bases and J lost 5 bases. The CDR3, as DNA: TGTGCCAGCAGCCACCACCGGGGACTAGCGGGAGGGGTTGAGACCCAGTACTTC. Amino acid sequence: CASSHHRGLAGGVETQYF.

This sequence joins TRBV7-9 and TRBJ2-3; D may correspond to TRBD1 or TRBD2 (5 bases each). Trimming pared 0 bases from V and 5 bases from J, leaving 12 bases between. Germline loops: CDR1 SEHNR, CDR2 FQNEAQ (reference sequence). The CDR3 extends over 15 amino acids. CDR3 bases: TGTGCCAGCAGCTTAGCGCGGGCAGGGAGAGATACGCAGTATTTT. Translated: CASSLARAGRDTQYF.

The sample holds a few counts of this clonotype. The gene calls are TRBV5-1 and TRBJ2-3; no firm D call. V lost 0 bases and J 2 bases, leaving 10 bases between the germline ends. The length of the CDR3 is 15 residues. Germline V lookup: CDR1 SGHRS, CDR2 YFSETQ. Written as DNA, the CDR3 is TGCGCCAGCAGCTTGGCCTGGCTTCCCACAGATACGCAGTATTTT. This translates into CASSLAWLPTDTQYF.

The chain couples TRBV6-5 to TRBJ2-2; 10 bases match TRBD2. The V gene's germline CDR1 is MNHEY and CDR2 SVGAGI. V lost 4 bases and J lost 2; bases outside the gene matches: 13. The CDR3 totals 19 residues. CDR3: CASSLAGGGVFRNTGELFF. Here the CDR3 DNA reads TGTGCCAGCAGTTTAGCGGGGGGCGGGGTGTTCCGAAACACCGGGGAGCTGTTTTTT.

The rearrangement joins TRBV10-3 to TRBJ2-5; TRBD2 aligns across 9 bases. V gave up 3 bases and J gave up 6 bases; unmatched junction bases: 8. CDR1 and CDR2 from the germline V gene are ENHRY and SYGVKD. The CDR3 is made up of 15 amino acids. In nucleotides, the CDR3 is TGTGCCATCAGTGAAGAAAGCGGGGGGTTGAAGACCCAGTACTTC. This sequence encodes CAISEESGGLKTQYF.

The chain recombines TRBV7-9 with TRBJ2-1; 8 bases are shared with TRBD2. Trimming took 0 bases from V and 7 from J; bases not matched to a gene: 8. This CDR3 is built from 16 residues. Germline CDR1 SEHNR, CDR2 FQNEAQ (reference sequence). CDR3 loop: CASSLASGGLMNEQFF. Here the CDR3 DNA reads TGTGCCAGCAGCTTAGCGTCGGGGGGGCTTATGAATGAGCAGTTCTTC. The entire variable domain, with the rest obtained from reference TRBV7-9 and TRBJ2-1, is as follows: DTGVSQNPRHKITKRGQNVTFRCDPISEHNRLYWYRQTLGQGPEFLTYFQNEAQLEKSRLLSDRFSAERPKGSFSTLEIQRTEQGDSAMYLCASSLASGGLMNEQFFGPGTRLTVL.

Only one count was recorded for this clonotype. V gene TRBV20-1 combines with J gene TRBJ2-2; TRBD1 matches at 7 bases. V trimming: 3 bases; J trimming: 4 bases; junction bases outside the gene matches: 8. Germline V lookup: CDR1 DFQATT, CDR2 SNEGSKA (reference sequence). The CDR3 totals 15 residues. The CDR3 sequence: CSASMPGQTTGELFF. DNA for the CDR3: TGCAGTGCTAGTATGCCGGGACAGACCACCGGGGAGCTGTTTTTT.

The V and J genes are TRBV2 and TRBJ2-3, with 8 bases aligning to TRBD1. Trimming cost V 8 bases and J 4 bases; bases outside gene matches: 11. This CDR3 is 15 amino acids long. Germline assignment: CDR1 SNHLY and CDR2 FYNNEI. The CDR3 here is CASFGRQGTADTQYF. CDR3 DNA sequence: TGTGCCAGCTTCGGGCGACAGGGGACCGCAGATACGCAGTATTTT.

This clonotype was detected only a few times. V usage is TRBV6-5 and J usage is TRBJ2-2, with D possibly called TRBD1 or TRBD2 (5 bases each). This CDR3 contains 16 residues. V was clipped by 2 bases and J by 9 bases, with 19 bases between them. The germline CDR1 and CDR2 sequences are MNHEY and SVGAGI. The CDR3 region is CASSYRDARMRRELFF. The CDR3 DNA reads TGTGCCAGCAGTTACCGGGACGCCCGGATGAGAAGGGAGCTGTTTTTT.

This clonotype was seen just once. The V call is TRBV12-3 or TRBV12-4, the J call TRBJ2-3; a possible D gene is TRBD2 (6 bases). The ends were cut back, 1 base at V and 2 bases at J, with 10 bases in the middle. The length of the CDR3 is 15 residues. CDR3 DNA: TGTGCCAGCAGTTTAGTAGCGGTAATCACAGATACGCAGTATTTT. Amino acid sequence: CASSLVAVITDTQYF.

The V call is TRBV11-2, the J call TRBJ2-2; maybe TRBD1 (5 bases). Germline loops: CDR1 SGHAT, CDR2 FQNNGV. Trimming removed 3 bases at V and 2 bases at J, with 10 bases between. The CDR3 is made up of 15 amino acids. The DNA for the CDR3 is TGTGCCAGCAGCTTCGTCAGGGCCAACACCGGGGAGCTGTTTTTT. As protein: CASSFVRANTGELFF. Full variable domain (outside the CDR3, taken from reference TRBV11-2 and TRBJ2-2): EAGVAQSPRYKIIEKRQSVAFWCNPISGHATLYWYQQILGQGPKLLIQFQNNGVVDDSQLPKDRFSAERLKGVDSTLKIQPAKLEDSAVYLCASSFVRANTGELFFGEGSRLTVL.

The genes are TRBV28 and TRBJ2-6; TRBD1 might be the D (6 bases). The V end was cut by 3 bases, the J end by 2 bases, with 14 bases between. Germline values: CDR1 MDHEN, CDR2 SYDVKM. CDR3 size: 17 residues. CDR3 nucleotide sequence: TGTGCCAGCAGTTTCAGGGGAGTAACTGCTGGGGCCAACGTCCTGACTTTC. Encoded protein: CASSFRGVTAGANVLTF.

J is TRBJ2-3 and V is TRBV29-1; 8 nucleotides agree with TRBD1. The V gene end was trimmed by 7 bases and the J gene end by 2 bases; junction bases not matched to a gene: 5. CDR1 is SQVTM and CDR2 is ANQGSEA in the germline V gene. The CDR3 totals 13 residues. CDR3 sequence: CSGGQGFTDTQYF. CDR3 nucleotides: TGCAGCGGCGGACAGGGTTTCACAGATACGCAGTATTTT.